In its sample, the clone carrying this T cell receptor (beta chain) was seen a few times. The target antigen is unknown. Unique molecular identifiers were carried by the TCR beta cDNA libraries. A single record per CDR3 protein comes from TCRdb applying MiXCR to the PCR reads. Among about 160,000 distinct CDR3 sequences listed, around 34% were seen once. V was pared by 5 bases and J by 1 base, with 8 bases between. Germline CDR1 reads KGHSH; CDR2 reads LQKENI. The CDR3 consists of 13 residues. This specimen belongs to a study of post-analysis software for immune sequencing data. Study findings and constraints: Significantly decreased normalized Chao1 diversity was recorded for multiple sclerosis patients relative to controls. Compared with controls, patients had more of roughly 5 TRBV segments, including TRBV5-6, TRBV5-1 and TRBV20-1.

Sequencing used blood, obtained after autologous hematopoietic stem cell transplantation. The sequence was obtained from a girl between 5 and 17 years old with multiple sclerosis. The gene calls are TRBV18 and TRBJ2-5; D uncertain. CDR3 sequence: CASSSIPQETQYF. The DNA of the CDR3 is TGTGCCAGCTCAAGCATCCCCCAAGAGACCCAGTACTTC.